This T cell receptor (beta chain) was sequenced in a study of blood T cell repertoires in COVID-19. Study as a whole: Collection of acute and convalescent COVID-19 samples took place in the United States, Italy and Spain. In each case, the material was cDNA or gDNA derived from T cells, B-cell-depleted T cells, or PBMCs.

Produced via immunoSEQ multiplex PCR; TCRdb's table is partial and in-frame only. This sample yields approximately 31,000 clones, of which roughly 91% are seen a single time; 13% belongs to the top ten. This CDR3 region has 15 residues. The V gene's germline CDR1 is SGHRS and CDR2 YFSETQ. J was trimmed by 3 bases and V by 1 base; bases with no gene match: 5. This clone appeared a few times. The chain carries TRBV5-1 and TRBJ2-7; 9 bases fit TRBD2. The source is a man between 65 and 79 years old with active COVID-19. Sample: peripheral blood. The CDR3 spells CASSLNPAGGYEQYF. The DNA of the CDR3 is TGCGCCAGCAGCTTGAACCCAGCGGGAGGCTACGAGCAGTACTTC.